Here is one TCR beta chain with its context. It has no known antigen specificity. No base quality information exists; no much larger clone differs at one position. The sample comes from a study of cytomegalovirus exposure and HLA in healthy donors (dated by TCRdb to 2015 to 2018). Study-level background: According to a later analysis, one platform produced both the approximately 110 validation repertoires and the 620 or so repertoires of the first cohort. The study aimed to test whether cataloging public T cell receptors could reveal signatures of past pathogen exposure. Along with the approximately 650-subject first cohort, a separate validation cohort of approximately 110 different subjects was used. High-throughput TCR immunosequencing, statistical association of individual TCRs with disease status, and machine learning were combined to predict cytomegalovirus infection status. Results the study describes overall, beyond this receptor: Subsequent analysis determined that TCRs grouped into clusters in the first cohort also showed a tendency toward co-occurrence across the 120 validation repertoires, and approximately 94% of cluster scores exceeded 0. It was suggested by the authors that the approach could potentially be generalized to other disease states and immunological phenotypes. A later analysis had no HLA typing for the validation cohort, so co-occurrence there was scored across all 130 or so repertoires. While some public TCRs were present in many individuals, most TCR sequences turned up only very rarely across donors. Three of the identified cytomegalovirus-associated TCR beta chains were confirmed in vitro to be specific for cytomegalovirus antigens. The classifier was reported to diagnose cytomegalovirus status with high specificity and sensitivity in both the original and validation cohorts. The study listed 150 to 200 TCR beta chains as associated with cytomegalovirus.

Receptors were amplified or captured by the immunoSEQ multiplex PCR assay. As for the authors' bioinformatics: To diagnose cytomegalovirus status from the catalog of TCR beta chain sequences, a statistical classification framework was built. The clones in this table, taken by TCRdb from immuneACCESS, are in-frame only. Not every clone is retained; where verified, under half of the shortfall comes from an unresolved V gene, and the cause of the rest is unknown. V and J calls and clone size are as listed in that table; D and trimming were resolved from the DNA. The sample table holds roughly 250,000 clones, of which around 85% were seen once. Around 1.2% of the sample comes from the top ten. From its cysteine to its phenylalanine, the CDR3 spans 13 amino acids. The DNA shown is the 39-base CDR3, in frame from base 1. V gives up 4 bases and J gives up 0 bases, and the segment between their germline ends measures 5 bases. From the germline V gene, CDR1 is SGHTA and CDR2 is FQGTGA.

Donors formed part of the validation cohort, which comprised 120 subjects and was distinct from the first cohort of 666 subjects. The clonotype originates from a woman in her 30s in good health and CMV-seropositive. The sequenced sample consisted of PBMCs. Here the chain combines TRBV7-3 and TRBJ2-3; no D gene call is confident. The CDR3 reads CASSSSSTDTQYF. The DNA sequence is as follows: TGTGCCAGCAGCTCCAGTAGCACAGATACGCAGTATTTT.